Listed here is a single T cell receptor beta chain. The antigen is not known. The source of the sample is a study of regulatory T cells in long-lasting Graves disease. Regarding the study as a whole: For persistent Graves' patients, TCR diversity was lower than for newly diagnosed ones.

Germline lookup yields CDR1 MGHRA and CDR2 YSYEKL. The CDR3 has 15 residues. The V and J ends lost 3 bases and 3 bases, in that order; junction bases with no gene match: 8. As for time point: newly diagnosed GD, antithyroid drugs for less than 3 months. Extracted PBMC RNA gave rise to the TCR library. Investigators prepared the TCR beta libraries by applying iRepertoire HTBI primers and Arm-PCR of CDR3 regions. From the multiplex PCR reads, TCRdb called clonotypes with MiXCR, one entry per CDR3 protein. Of approximately 470,000 distinct CDR3 sequences in the sample, 15% to 20% were seen once. The same sample was also studied in work on T cells in Graves' hyperthyroidism and ophthalmopathy. That study reports: The study enrolled patients aged 18 to 65 with newly diagnosed hyperthyroidism of under 2 months' duration. First-round RT-PCR of the TCR CDR3 relied on the HTBI primer set.

The sequence came from a man aged 40-49 years with Graves disease. Sequenced here: peripheral blood mononuclear cells (PBMCs), sampled at new diagnosis, from a patient treated with antithyroid drugs. The rearrangement joins TRBV4-1 to TRBJ2-7; TRBD2 matches 7 bases. The CDR3 coding sequence is TGCGCCAGCAGCCACGACACTAGCGTGCACTACGAGCAGTACTTC. The encoded protein is CASSHDTSVHYEQYF.